This T cell receptor (beta chain) was obtained from a study of cytomegalovirus exposure and HLA in healthy donors. The PCR had 60 Vbeta and 13 Jbeta primers. The table came from immunoSEQ multiplex PCR; TCRdb's copy has only in-frame clones and leaves some out. The sample's table shows 150,000 to 200,000 clones. The CDR3 spans 19 residues. V was shortened by 5 bases and J by 0 bases, with 23 bases between the two germline ends. Germline values: CDR1 LNHDA, CDR2 SQIVND (reference sequence). The chain has TRBV19 and TRBJ1-5; the D gene is possibly TRBD1 (6 bases). The sequence came from a man under 40 in good health and CMV-seronegative. Material for sequencing was PBMCs. CDR3 residues: CASSLNFGFAGASNQPQHF. The CDR3 DNA sequence: TGTGCCAGTAGTCTAAACTTCGGATTCGCGGGGGCTAGCAATCAGCCCCAGCATTTT.